This T cell receptor beta chain was observed in a study of OX40 agonist ivuxolimab in advanced cancers. At the level of the study: Hepatocellular carcinoma, melanoma, renal cell or head and neck cancer was diagnosed in the dose-escalation patients. Findings of the study overall: Within 6 weeks, CD4+ and CD8+ blood T cells expanded clonally at 0.1 to 3.0 mg/kg. Relative to CD4+ cells, CD8+ T cells on average had more expanded clones.

Regarding this clone: The target antigen is unknown.

TCRdb keeps only in-frame clones here, not all; method: immunoSEQ multiplex PCR. The sample lists about 76,000 clones, about 89% seen once, with 10% to 15% in the top ten. This clonotype was sampled from an adult with an advanced solid tumor such as melanoma, head and neck, liver or kidney cancer. The specimen comprised CD4+ or CD8+ T cells sorted from blood, sampled in a trial of the OX40 agonist ivuxolimab.

The CDR3 region has the DNA TGTGCCAGCAGCAAGACTAGCGGGAGGGCCCCAGATACGCAGTATTTT. Amino acid sequence: CASSKTSGRAPDTQYF. The V call is TRBV7-9, the J call TRBJ2-3, with 14 bases matching TRBD2. J gave up 4 bases and V 5 bases, and 5 bases lay outside the gene matches. The CDR3 spans 16 residues. Looked up from germline, CDR1 is SEHNR and CDR2 is FQNEAQ (reference sequence).